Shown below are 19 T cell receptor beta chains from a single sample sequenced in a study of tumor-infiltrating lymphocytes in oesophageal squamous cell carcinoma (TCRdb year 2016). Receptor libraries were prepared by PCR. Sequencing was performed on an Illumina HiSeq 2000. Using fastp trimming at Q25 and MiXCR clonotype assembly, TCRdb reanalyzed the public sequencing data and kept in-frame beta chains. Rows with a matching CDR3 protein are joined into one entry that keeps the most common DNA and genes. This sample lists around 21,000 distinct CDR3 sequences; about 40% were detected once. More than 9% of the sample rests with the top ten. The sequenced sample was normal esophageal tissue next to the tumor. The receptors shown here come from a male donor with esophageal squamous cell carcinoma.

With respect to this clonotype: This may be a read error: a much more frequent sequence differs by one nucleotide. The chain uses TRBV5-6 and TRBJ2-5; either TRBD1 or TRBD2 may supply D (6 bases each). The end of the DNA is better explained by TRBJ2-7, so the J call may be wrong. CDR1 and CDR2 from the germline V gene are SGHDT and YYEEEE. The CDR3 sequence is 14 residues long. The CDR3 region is CASSVGQAGYEQYF. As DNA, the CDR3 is TGTGCCAGCAGCGTGGGACAAGCGGGCTACGAGCAGTACTTC.

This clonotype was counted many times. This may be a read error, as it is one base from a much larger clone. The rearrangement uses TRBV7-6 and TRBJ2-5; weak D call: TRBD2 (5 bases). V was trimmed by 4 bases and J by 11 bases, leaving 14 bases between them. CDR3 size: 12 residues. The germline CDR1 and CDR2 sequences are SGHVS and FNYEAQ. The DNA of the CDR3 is TGTGCCAGCAGCTCCGGGAACAATGAGCAGTACTTC. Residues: CASSSGNNEQYF. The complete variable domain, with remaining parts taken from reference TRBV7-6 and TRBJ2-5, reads GAGVSQSPRYKVTKRGQDVALRCDPISGHVSLYWYRQALGQGPEFLTYFNYEAQQDKSGLPNDRFSAERPEGSISTLTIQRTEQRDSAMYRCASSSGNNEQYFGPGTRLLVL.

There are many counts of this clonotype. This CDR3 is CASSDYAGDTQYF. CDR3 coding DNA: TGTGCCAGCAGTGATTATGCGGGCGATACGCAGTATTTT. V is TRBV2 and J is TRBJ2-3, with D maybe TRBD2 (5 bases). Germline assignment: CDR1 SNHLY and CDR2 FYNNEI. This CDR3 is 13 amino acids long. V was shortened by 3 bases and J by 6 bases, with 10 bases between the two germline ends.

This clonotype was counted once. CDR3 residues: CASSPLAGGSSYNEQFF. DNA for the CDR3: TGTGCCAGCAGCCCGCTAGCGGGAGGCTCCTCCTACAATGAGCAGTTCTTC. The rearrangement links TRBV11-2 to TRBJ2-1; TRBD2 aligns across 11 bases. CDR3 length: 17 residues. The V gene's germline CDR1 is SGHAT and CDR2 FQNNGV. Unmatched junction bases numbered 6, after V lost 5 bases and J lost 0 bases.

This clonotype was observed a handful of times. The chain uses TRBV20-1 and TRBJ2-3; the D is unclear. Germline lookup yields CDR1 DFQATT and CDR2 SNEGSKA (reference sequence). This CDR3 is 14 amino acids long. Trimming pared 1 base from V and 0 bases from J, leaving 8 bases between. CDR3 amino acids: CSARVDPSTDTQYF. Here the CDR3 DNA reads TGCAGTGCTAGAGTAGATCCTAGCACAGATACGCAGTATTTT.

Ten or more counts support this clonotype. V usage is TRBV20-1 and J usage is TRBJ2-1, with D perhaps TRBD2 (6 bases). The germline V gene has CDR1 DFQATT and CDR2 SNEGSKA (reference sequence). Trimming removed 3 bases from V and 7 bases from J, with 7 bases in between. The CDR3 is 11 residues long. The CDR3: CSASGGNEQFF. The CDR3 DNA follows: TGCAGTGCTAGTGGAGGGAATGAGCAGTTCTTC.

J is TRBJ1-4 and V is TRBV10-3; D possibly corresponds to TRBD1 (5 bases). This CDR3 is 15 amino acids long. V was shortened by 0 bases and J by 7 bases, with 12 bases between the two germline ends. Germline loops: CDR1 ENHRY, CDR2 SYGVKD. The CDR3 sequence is CAISESGRISEKLFF. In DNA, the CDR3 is TGTGCCATCAGTGAGTCGGGGCGTATAAGTGAAAAACTGTTTTTT.

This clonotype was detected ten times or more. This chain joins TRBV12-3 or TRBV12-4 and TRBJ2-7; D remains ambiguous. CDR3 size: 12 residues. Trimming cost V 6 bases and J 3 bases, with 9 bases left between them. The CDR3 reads CASRDQIYEQYF. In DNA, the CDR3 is TGTGCCAGCAGGGACCAGATCTACGAGCAGTACTTC.

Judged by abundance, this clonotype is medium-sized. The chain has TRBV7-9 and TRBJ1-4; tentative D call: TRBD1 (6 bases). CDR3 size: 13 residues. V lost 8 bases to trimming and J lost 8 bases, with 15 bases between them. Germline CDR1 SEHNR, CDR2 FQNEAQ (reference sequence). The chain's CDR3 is CASARGIREKLFF. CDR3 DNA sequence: TGTGCCAGCGCGAGGGGGATCAGGGAAAAACTGTTTTTT.

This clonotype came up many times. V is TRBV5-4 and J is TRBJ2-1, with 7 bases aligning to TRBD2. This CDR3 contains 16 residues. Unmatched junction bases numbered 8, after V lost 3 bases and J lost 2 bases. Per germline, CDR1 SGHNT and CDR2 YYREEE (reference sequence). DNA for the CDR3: TGTGCCAGCAGCTGGGTGGGGGGAGGGCCCTACAATGAGCAGTTCTTC. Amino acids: CASSWVGGGPYNEQFF.

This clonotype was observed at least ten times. In DNA form, the CDR3 reads TGCGCCAGCAGCCCCTTAGGAAGGTCCTTCACAGATACGCAGTATTTT. This gives the protein CASSPLGRSFTDTQYF. The chain combines TRBV4-1 with TRBJ2-3; D remains unclear. The V gene's germline CDR1 is MGHRA and CDR2 YSYEKL. Trimming took off 4 bases at V and 2 bases at J, with 16 bases between the two ends. CDR3 length equals 16 residues.

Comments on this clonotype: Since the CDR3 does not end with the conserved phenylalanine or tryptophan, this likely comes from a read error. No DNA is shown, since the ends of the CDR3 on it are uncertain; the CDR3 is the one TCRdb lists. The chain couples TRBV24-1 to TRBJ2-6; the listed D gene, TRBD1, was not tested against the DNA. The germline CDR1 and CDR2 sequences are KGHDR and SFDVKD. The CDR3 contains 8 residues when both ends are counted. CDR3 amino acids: CATSEGGV.

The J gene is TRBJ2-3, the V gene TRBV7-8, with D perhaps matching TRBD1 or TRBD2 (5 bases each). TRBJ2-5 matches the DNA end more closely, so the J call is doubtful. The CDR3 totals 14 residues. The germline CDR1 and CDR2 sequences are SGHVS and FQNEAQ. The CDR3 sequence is CASSLVLGEETQYF. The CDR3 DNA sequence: TGTGCCAGCAGCTTAGTTCTGGGGGAAGAGACCCAGTACTTC.

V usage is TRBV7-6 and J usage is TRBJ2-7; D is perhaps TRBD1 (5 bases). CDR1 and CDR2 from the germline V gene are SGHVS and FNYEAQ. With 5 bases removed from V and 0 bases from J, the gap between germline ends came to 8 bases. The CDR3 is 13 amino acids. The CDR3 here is CASSHDSSYEQYF. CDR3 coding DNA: TGTGCCAGCAGCCATGACAGCTCCTACGAGCAGTACTTC.

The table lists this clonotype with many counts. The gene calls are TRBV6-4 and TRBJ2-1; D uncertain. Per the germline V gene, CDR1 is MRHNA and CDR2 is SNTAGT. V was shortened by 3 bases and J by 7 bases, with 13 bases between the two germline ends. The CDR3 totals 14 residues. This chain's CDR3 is CASSEEFIGNEQFF. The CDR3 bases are TGTGCCAGCAGTGAGGAGTTCATTGGGAATGAGCAGTTCTTC.

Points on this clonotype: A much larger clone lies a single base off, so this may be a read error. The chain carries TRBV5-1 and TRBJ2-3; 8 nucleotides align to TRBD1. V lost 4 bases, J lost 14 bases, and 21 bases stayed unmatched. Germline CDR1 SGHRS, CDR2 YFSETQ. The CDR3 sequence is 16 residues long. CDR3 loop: CASSTRTGMNTGELYF. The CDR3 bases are TGCGCCAGCAGCACCCGGACAGGGATGAACACCGGGGAGCTGTATTTT.

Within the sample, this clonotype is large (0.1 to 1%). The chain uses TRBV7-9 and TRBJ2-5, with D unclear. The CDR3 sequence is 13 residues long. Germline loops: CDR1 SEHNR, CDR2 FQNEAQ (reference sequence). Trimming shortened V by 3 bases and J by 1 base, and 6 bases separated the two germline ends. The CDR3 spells CASSFGLQETQYF. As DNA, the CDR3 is TGTGCCAGCAGCTTCGGGCTCCAAGAGACCCAGTACTTC.

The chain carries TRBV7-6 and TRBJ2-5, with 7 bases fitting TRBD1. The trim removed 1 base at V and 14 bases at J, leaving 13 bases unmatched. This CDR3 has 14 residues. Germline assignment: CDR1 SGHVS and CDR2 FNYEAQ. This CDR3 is CASSLGVGGQTPYF. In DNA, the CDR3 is TGTGCCAGCAGCTTAGGTGTAGGGGGACAGACCCCTTACTTC.

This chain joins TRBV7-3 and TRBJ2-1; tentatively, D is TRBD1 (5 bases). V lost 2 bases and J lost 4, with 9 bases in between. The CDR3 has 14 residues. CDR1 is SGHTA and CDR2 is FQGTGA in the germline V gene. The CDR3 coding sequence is TGTGCCAGCAGCTTACGAAGGGGATACAATGAGCAGTTCTTC. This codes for CASSLRRGYNEQFF.